The 17 T cell receptor beta chains presented below share a single source sample, sequenced in a study of PD-1 blockade in classical Hodgkin lymphoma. All trial patients relapsed after autologous stem cell transplantation. Generated by immunoSEQ multiplex PCR, the TCRdb table keeps only in-frame clones and is missing some. The repertoire holds roughly 61,000 clones, with approximately 90% as singletons. The sample consisted of peripheral blood mononuclear cells (PBMCs), taken before the second cycle of nivolumab. Receptor source: a human donor with classical Hodgkin lymphoma.

This clone was seen only a few times. This rearrangement joins TRBV28 to TRBJ2-5; possibly TRBD1 for D (7 bases). The CDR3 totals 15 residues. CDR1 is MDHEN and CDR2 is SYDVKM in the germline V gene. The ends were cut back, 1 base at V and 4 bases at J, with 13 bases in the middle. This CDR3 reads CASSLSRGERETQYF. The CDR3 DNA sequence: TGTGCCAGCAGTTTATCCAGGGGGGAGAGAGAGACCCAGTACTTC. Together with reference TRBV28 and TRBJ2-5, the CDR3 gives the full variable domain: DVKVTQSSRYLVKRTGEKVFLECVQDMDHENMFWYRQDPGLGLRLIYFSYDVKMKEKGDIPEGYSVSREKKERFSLILESASTNQTSMYLCASSLSRGERETQYFGPGTRLLVL.

The rearrangement links TRBV2 to TRBJ1-2; 7 bases fit TRBD1. Unmatched junction bases numbered 14, after V lost 6 bases and J lost 4 bases. CDR1 SNHLY and CDR2 FYNNEI come from the germline V gene. This CDR3 has 16 residues. The CDR3: CASSRDSDRSSYGYTF. The CDR3 bases are TGTGCCAGCAGCCGGGACAGTGACCGCTCAAGCTATGGCTACACCTTC.

The chain has TRBV27 and TRBJ2-2, with unresolved D. The germline CDR1 and CDR2 sequences are MNHEY and SMNVEV (reference sequence). V lost 3 bases to trimming and J lost 3 bases, with 2 bases between them. The CDR3 runs 12 residues. CDR3 amino acids: CASSFDTGELFF. The CDR3 coding sequence is TGTGCCAGCAGTTTCGACACCGGGGAGCTGTTTTTT.

The rearrangement uses TRBV4-1 and TRBJ2-7; D is possibly TRBD2 (6 bases). The V gene's germline CDR1 is MGHRA and CDR2 YSYEKL. The CDR3 totals 18 residues. V lost 0 bases and J lost 0, with 18 bases in between. CDR3 sequence (DNA): TGCGCCAGCAGCCAAGATAAAGGGCAGGACTATGTCTCCTACGAGCAGTACTTC. This codes for CASSQDKGQDYVSYEQYF.

The chain carries TRBV6-1 and TRBJ1-5, with a weak D call TRBD1 (6 bases). V dropped 2 bases and J dropped 5 bases, with 19 bases sitting between them. Germline V gene sequence: CDR1 MNHNS, CDR2 SASEGT. This CDR3 contains 17 residues. The CDR3 spells CASSERVGIGGDQPQHF. CDR3 DNA: TGTGCCAGCAGTGAAAGGGTCGGGATAGGGGGTGATCAGCCCCAGCATTTT.

The rearrangement links TRBV2 to TRBJ1-2, with 7 positions matching TRBD1. CDR3 length: 15 amino acids. V was clipped by 4 bases and J by 0 bases; unmatched bases: 5. Germline V gives CDR1 SNHLY, CDR2 FYNNEI. CDR3 residues: CASSAPDRANYGYTF. CDR3 in DNA: TGTGCCAGCAGTGCCCCCGACAGGGCTAACTATGGCTACACCTTC. Variable domain in full (rest from reference TRBV2 and TRBJ1-2): EPEVTQTPSHQVTQMGQEVILRCVPISNHLYFYWYRQILGQKVEFLVSFYNNEISEKSEIFDDQFSVERPDGSNFTLKIRSTKLEDSAMYFCASSAPDRANYGYTFGSGTRLTVV.

This chain links TRBV6-1 with TRBJ1-6; no firm D call. Trimming took 5 bases from V and 6 from J, leaving 11 bases between them. Germline values: CDR1 MNHNS, CDR2 SASEGT. The CDR3 is made up of 14 amino acids. This chain's CDR3 is CASSLTAGNSPLHF. In nucleotides, the CDR3 is TGTGCCAGCAGTTTAACGGCAGGTAATTCACCCCTCCACTTT.

This chain links TRBV27 with TRBJ2-5; 7 bases map to TRBD1. The junction had 6 bases not matched to a gene; V was cut back by 6 bases and J by 5 bases. Germline V gives CDR1 MNHEY, CDR2 SMNVEV (reference sequence). This CDR3 comprises 13 residues. The CDR3 here is CASRRQGPETQYF. DNA of the CDR3: TGTGCCAGCAGAAGACAGGGCCCGGAGACCCAGTACTTC.

The gene calls are TRBV29-1 and TRBJ2-7, with D perhaps matching TRBD2 (5 bases). Trimming pared 7 bases from V and 3 bases from J, leaving 13 bases between. The germline V gene encodes CDR1 SQVTM and CDR2 ANQGSEA. The CDR3 totals 12 residues. The CDR3 loop reads CSGAGVGYEQYF. CDR3 coding DNA: TGCAGCGGTGCGGGCGTTGGCTACGAGCAGTACTTC.

This chain joins TRBV10-3 and TRBJ1-1, with D hard to call. The germline CDR1 and CDR2 sequences are ENHRY and SYGVKD. Trimming pared 4 bases from V and 1 base from J, leaving 22 bases between. This CDR3 is built from 18 residues. The CDR3 loop reads CAISVTSIRGGGNTEAFF. CDR3 coding DNA: TGTGCCATCAGTGTTACTTCGATTCGGGGAGGAGGGAACACTGAAGCTTTCTTT.

This clone was observed a single time. The genes are TRBV5-1 and TRBJ2-7; D may be TRBD2 (5 bases). Deletions cut 4 bases from V and 2 bases from J, with 13 bases between. This CDR3 comprises 14 residues. The germline V gene has CDR1 SGHRS and CDR2 YFSETQ. The CDR3 loop reads CASSRAGATYEQYF. CDR3 DNA: TGCGCCAGCAGCAGGGCGGGCGCCACCTACGAGCAGTACTTC. Full variable domain (rest looked up from reference TRBV5-1 and TRBJ2-7): KAGVTQTPRYLIKTRGQQVTLSCSPISGHRSVSWYQQTPGQGLQFLFEYFSETQRNKGNFPGRFSGRQFSNSRSEMNVSTLELGDSALYLCASSRAGATYEQYFGPGTRLTVT.

This chain links TRBV11-2 with TRBJ1-4, with D uncertain. This CDR3 comprises 14 residues. V was shortened by 8 bases and J by 5 bases, with 15 bases between the two germline ends. CDR1 and CDR2 (germline): SGHAT, FQNNGV. CDR3 residues: CASGATVLNEKLFF. CDR3 bases: TGTGCCAGCGGCGCTACAGTGCTAAATGAAAAACTGTTTTTT.

The chain combines TRBV5-6 with TRBJ1-3; tentative D call: TRBD1 (5 bases). Between the trimmed V and J ends, which lost 2 bases and 0 bases, there was a span of 12 bases. Germline values: CDR1 SGHDT, CDR2 YYEEEE. There are 16 residues in the CDR3. In DNA, the CDR3 is TGTGCCAGCAGCTTTCTGGCAGGGACCTCTGGAAACACCATATATTTT. Translating it yields CASSFLAGTSGNTIYF.

The J gene is TRBJ2-1, the V gene TRBV27, with unresolved D. The V gene's germline CDR1 is MNHEY and CDR2 SMNVEV (reference sequence). The CDR3 loop spans 15 amino acids. Trimming pared 6 bases from V and 0 bases from J, leaving 12 bases between. The CDR3 region has the DNA TGTGCCAGCAGGGTAGGAGATCCCTCCTACAATGAGCAGTTCTTC. This codes for CASRVGDPSYNEQFF.

This clone showed up just once. V usage is TRBV9 and J usage is TRBJ2-7; D gene uncertain. Germline assignment: CDR1 SGDLS and CDR2 YYNGEE. The V gene lost 4 bases and the J gene lost 2 bases, with 13 bases spanning the gap. The CDR3 runs 14 residues. The DNA for the CDR3 is TGTGCCAGCAGCCCCGGTCGGAACCCCTACGAGCAGTACTTC. It is translated as CASSPGRNPYEQYF.

This clone was seen a few times. The gene calls are TRBV29-1 and TRBJ2-7, with TRBD1 identical over 7 bases. The CDR3 has 14 residues. J was trimmed by 0 bases and V by 7 bases; bases with no gene match: 9. CDR1 is SQVTM, CDR2 ANQGSEA, per germline. The CDR3 spells CSASGTDDSYEQYF. The CDR3 DNA is TGCAGCGCATCCGGGACAGATGACTCCTACGAGCAGTACTTC.

The V call is TRBV6-1, the J call TRBJ2-3, with 8 bases matching TRBD1. The CDR3 extends over 15 amino acids. The germline gives CDR1 MNHNS, CDR2 SASEGT. J lost 3 bases, V lost 7 bases, and 9 bases had no gene match. CDR3 sequence reads: CASTRSQGATDTQYF. CDR3 nucleotides: TGTGCCAGCACCCGATCGCAGGGGGCAACAGATACGCAGTATTTT.